The next 26 T cell receptor beta chains were all read from a single sample in a study of control samples from healthy donors and cancer patients (dated by TCRdb to 2018 to 2021). The library relied on the immunoSEQ multiplex PCR assay. TCRdb carries this immuneACCESS record with in-frame sequences only. Its versions omit some clonotypes, under half of them owing to an unresolved V gene in the studies checked, with the rest unexplained. The sample table lists approximately 160,000 clones, 80% to 95% of them with a count of one. About 4% of the sample comes from the top ten. Material: blood. The receptors derive from a woman in her fifties or sixties in good health.

The gene calls are TRBV5-1 and TRBJ1-4; TRBD1 aligns across 8 bases. Per germline, CDR1 SGHRS and CDR2 YFSETQ. Losses at the gene ends were 3 bases for V and 0 bases for J; bases not matched to a gene: 1. The CDR3 runs 15 residues. The CDR3 coding sequence is TGCGCCAGCAGCTCGGGACAGGCAACTAATGAAAAACTGTTTTTT. It specifies CASSSGQATNEKLFF.

CDR3 region: CASSQSSGGVDTEAFF. The CDR3 coding sequence is TGTGCCAGCTCACAAAGTTCAGGGGGTGTAGACACTGAAGCTTTCTTT. The V gene is TRBV18, the J gene TRBJ1-1; the match to TRBD1 covers 7 bases. V gave up 4 bases and J gave up 3 bases; unmatched junction bases: 11. Germline lookup yields CDR1 KGHSH and CDR2 LQKENI. The CDR3 extends over 16 amino acids.

The CDR3: CASSLTIQGSRTEAFF. CDR3 bases: TGTGCCAGCAGCTTAACCATCCAGGGCAGTAGGACTGAAGCTTTCTTT. The V gene is TRBV7-3, the J gene TRBJ1-1; D may be TRBD1 (5 bases). The V end was cut by 0 bases, the J end by 5 bases, with 16 bases between. The length of the CDR3 is 16 residues. Germline V lookup: CDR1 SGHTA, CDR2 FQGTGA.

V usage is TRBV4-1 and J usage is TRBJ1-3, with D hard to call. Trimming removed 2 bases at V and 0 bases at J, with 8 bases between. The CDR3 is 15 amino acids. Germline V gives CDR1 MGHRA, CDR2 YSYEKL. Written as DNA, the CDR3 is TGCGCCAGCAGCCAAAACCCCGGCTCTGGAAACACCATATATTTT. This sequence encodes CASSQNPGSGNTIYF.

The V and J genes are TRBV7-8 and TRBJ1-3, with D hard to call. The germline V gene has CDR1 SGHVS and CDR2 FQNEAQ. The V and J ends lost 1 base and 4 bases respectively, with 8 bases between them. The CDR3 loop spans 14 amino acids. CDR3 DNA sequence: TGTGCCAGCAGCTTAGTGGCTGACGGAAACACCATATATTTT. This codes for CASSLVADGNTIYF.

The CDR3 sequence is CASSLGTGRQETQYF. CDR3 coding DNA: TGTGCCAGCAGCTTAGGGACAGGGAGGCAAGAGACCCAGTACTTC. This rearrangement joins TRBV7-7 to TRBJ2-5, with 8 bases aligning to TRBD1. Per germline, CDR1 SSHAT and CDR2 FNYEAQ (reference sequence). V shed 1 base, J shed 2 bases, and the junction held 3 bases outside the gene matches. The length of the CDR3 is 15 residues.

The rearrangement uses TRBV2 and TRBJ1-3; no definite D call. Germline V CDR1 and CDR2: SNHLY, FYNNEI. The CDR3 has 13 residues. With 0 bases removed from V and 9 bases from J, the gap between germline ends came to 9 bases. The CDR3 DNA sequence: TGTGCCAGCAGTGAAGCGGGGATGGGCACCATATATTTT. Translating it yields CASSEAGMGTIYF.

V and J are TRBV5-1 and TRBJ1-5, with D uncertain. Per the germline V gene, CDR1 is SGHRS and CDR2 is YFSETQ. This CDR3 has 15 residues. Trimming removed 1 base at V and 5 bases at J, with 13 bases between. This CDR3 reads CASSLTGRGDQPQHF. DNA for the CDR3: TGCGCCAGCAGCTTGACCGGCCGTGGAGATCAGCCCCAGCATTTT.

CDR3 in DNA: TGTGCCAGCAGCTCGCAGGGGGCTTTAAATAATTCACCCCTCCACTTT. This gives the protein CASSSQGALNNSPLHF. The rearrangement links TRBV7-2 to TRBJ1-6; 8 bases map to TRBD1. Germline CDR1 is SGHTA and CDR2 is FQGNSA. This CDR3 has 16 residues. V lost 4 bases, J lost 5 bases, and 7 bases stayed unmatched.

The rearrangement links TRBV7-2 to TRBJ1-2; the match to TRBD1 covers 7 bases. Looked up from germline, CDR1 is SGHTA and CDR2 is FQGNSA. The V segment lost 4 bases and the J segment 7 bases; nucleotides outside the gene matches: 12. The CDR3 runs to 15 residues. CDR3 DNA: TGTGCCAGCAGCTCCAGCCTCACAGGGGCTAGTGGCTACACCTTC. Its translation is CASSSSLTGASGYTF. The whole variable domain, remainder taken from reference TRBV7-2 and TRBJ1-2, is GAGVSQSPSNKVTEKGKDVELRCDPISGHTALYWYRQSLGQGLEFLIYFQGNSAPDKSGLPSDRFSAERTGGSVSTLTIQRTQQEDSAVYLCASSSSLTGASGYTFGSGTRLTVV.

This chain joins TRBV4-2 and TRBJ2-3; D may be TRBD2 (7 bases). Trimming left V 0 bases short and J 3 bases short, with 22 bases between. Germline V gene sequence: CDR1 LGHNA, CDR2 YNFKEQ. This CDR3 contains 19 residues. In DNA, the CDR3 is TGTGCCAGCAGCCAAGACGGGGGGACAAGGACGGGGCTGACAGATACGCAGTATTTT. Translating it yields CASSQDGGTRTGLTDTQYF.

The chain is built from TRBV19 and TRBJ1-1; D might be TRBD1 (5 bases). Germline CDR1 LNHDA, CDR2 SQIVND (reference sequence). Trimming left V 4 bases short and J 4 bases short, with 16 bases between. CDR3 length: 15 residues. The CDR3 DNA reads TGTGCCAGTAGTAATAGAGGTCTCAGGGTCACTGAAGCTTTCTTT. It codes for CASSNRGLRVTEAFF.

The CDR3 here is CASSIGLAGGAHQPQHF. CDR3 nucleotides: TGTGCCAGTAGTATAGGGCTAGCAGGGGGCGCGCATCAGCCCCAGCATTTT. The chain uses TRBV19 and TRBJ1-5, with 8 bases that match TRBD1. The CDR3 consists of 17 residues. Germline CDR1 LNHDA, CDR2 SQIVND (reference sequence). Trimming removed 1 base from V and 5 bases from J; junction bases left unmatched: 10.

The CDR3 DNA is TGTGCCAGCAGCCAAATTCAGGGTTTTGACTACACCTTC. Protein: CASSQIQGFDYTF. The chain is built from TRBV14 and TRBJ1-2; tentatively, D is TRBD1 (5 bases). Germline CDR1 is SGHDN and CDR2 is FVKESK. The V end was cut by 2 bases, the J end by 10 bases, with 14 bases between. The CDR3 loop spans 13 amino acids.

The V and J genes are TRBV4-3 and TRBJ1-3; D remains ambiguous. V was shortened by 0 bases and J by 5 bases, with 5 bases between the two germline ends. CDR3 length equals 13 residues. Per germline, CDR1 LGHNA and CDR2 YSLEER. This CDR3 is CASSQDRRNTIYF. As DNA, the CDR3 is TGCGCCAGCAGCCAAGATCGGAGAAACACCATATATTTT.

V gene TRBV29-1 combines with J gene TRBJ1-4; D not certain. Germline lookup yields CDR1 SQVTM and CDR2 ANQGSEA. CDR3 length: 12 amino acids. V was shortened by 5 bases and J by 2 bases, with 6 bases between the two germline ends. The chain's CDR3 is CSVSVTNEKLFF. CDR3 DNA: TGCAGCGTTTCCGTTACTAATGAAAAACTGTTTTTT.

The chain recombines TRBV6-1 with TRBJ1-2; D uncertain. The CDR3 runs to 13 residues. With 2 bases removed from V and 3 bases from J, the gap between germline ends came to 7 bases. Germline CDR1 MNHNS, CDR2 SASEGT. This CDR3 is CASSERRDYGYTF. The CDR3 DNA reads TGTGCCAGCAGTGAACGTAGGGACTATGGCTACACCTTC.

This CDR3 reads CASSQESSGGPADTQYF. In nucleotides, the CDR3 is TGTGCCAGCAGCCAAGAGAGTAGCGGGGGTCCTGCAGATACGCAGTATTTT. This chain uses TRBV3-1 (or the pseudogene TRBV3-2) with TRBJ2-3; 9 nucleotides agree with TRBD2. The CDR3 has 17 amino acids. Germline values: CDR1 LGHDT, CDR2 YNNKEL (reference sequence). Trimming took 0 bases from V and 4 from J; bases not matched to a gene: 8.

The chain carries TRBV19 and TRBJ1-5; D is undetermined. Trimming removed 4 bases from V and 0 bases from J, with 16 bases in between. The CDR3 contains 17 residues. CDR1 is LNHDA and CDR2 is SQIVND in the germline V gene (reference sequence). CDR3 nucleotides: TGTGCCAGTAGTACCCCCAGAGGAGAGGATAGCAATCAGCCCCAGCATTTT. Residues: CASSTPRGEDSNQPQHF.

V gene TRBV6-6 combines with J gene TRBJ1-2, with D possibly TRBD1 on 5 matching bases. The CDR3 has 12 amino acids. Between the trimmed V and J ends, which lost 6 bases and 4 bases, there was a span of 9 bases. Germline CDR1 reads MNHNY; CDR2 reads SVGAGI (reference sequence). The CDR3 DNA is TGTGCCAGCAGATCGCAGGGCTATGGCTACACCTTC. This codes for CASRSQGYGYTF.

The chain couples TRBV9 to TRBJ2-7, with D hard to call. Germline V gene data show CDR1 as SGDLS and CDR2 as YYNGEE. CDR3 length equals 14 residues. V dropped 0 bases and J dropped 0 bases, with 7 bases sitting between them. This CDR3 is CASSVGVSSYEQYF. CDR3 coding DNA: TGTGCCAGCAGCGTAGGAGTATCCTCCTACGAGCAGTACTTC.

The chain couples TRBV7-9 to TRBJ1-4; D is unclear. The germline V gene has CDR1 SEHNR and CDR2 FQNEAQ (reference sequence). The V gene lost 3 bases and the J gene lost 8 bases, with 10 bases spanning the gap. This CDR3 has 13 residues. The CDR3 sequence: CASSFSREEKLFF. CDR3 DNA: TGTGCCAGCAGCTTTAGCCGAGAGGAAAAACTGTTTTTT.

The rearrangement joins TRBV28 to TRBJ1-2, with TRBD1 as a possible D gene (6 bases). The CDR3 runs 13 residues. Trimming took 2 bases from V and 5 from J, leaving 9 bases between them. The germline V gene has CDR1 MDHEN and CDR2 SYDVKM. The CDR3 nucleotides are TGTGCCAGCAGTTTAGACAGGCTTTATGGCTACACCTTC. This encodes CASSLDRLYGYTF.

This chain links TRBV6-2 or TRBV6-3 with TRBJ2-7, with unresolved D. CDR3 length: 14 residues. CDR1 MNHEY and CDR2 SVGEGT come from the germline V gene. Trimming took 2 bases from V and 3 from J, leaving 11 bases between them. The CDR3 DNA reads as TGTGCCAGCAGTTACGGGCGGTCACTCTACGAGCAGTACTTC. Its translation is CASSYGRSLYEQYF.

Turning to this clone: Other DNA sequences of this sample code for an identical CDR3. CDR3 loop: CASSFGETQYF. In DNA form, the CDR3 reads TGTGCCAGCAGCTTTGGGGAGACCCAGTACTTC. This rearrangement joins TRBV5-4 to TRBJ2-5; the D is unclear. Per the germline V gene, CDR1 is SGHNT and CDR2 is YYREEE (reference sequence). V shed 2 bases and J shed 5 bases, with 4 bases lying between them. The CDR3 is 11 residues long.

About this clone: Germline is not matched at one junction end, which may reflect a read error. The chain joins TRBV5-8 to TRBJ1-6; no definite D call. The length of the CDR3 is 11 residues. Per germline, CDR1 SGHTS and CDR2 YDEGEE. CDR3 bases: TGTGCCAGCAGCTTGGGGGGTCGCCGAATCTTT. Protein: CASSLGGRRIF.